This T cell receptor beta chain was documented in a study of T cells in Graves' hyperthyroidism and ophthalmopathy. General study results and limits: In the blood, most expanded thyroid clonotypes above 0.001 appeared as well.

This clonotype showed up many times. The antigen is undetermined. There are 16 residues in the CDR3. The trim removed 4 bases at V and 7 bases at J, leaving 13 bases unmatched. Germline V lookup: CDR1 SGHRS, CDR2 YFSETQ. What was amplified from RNA transcripts were TCR beta CDR3 regions. Using the HTBI primer set, a first-round RT-PCR was run on the TCR CDR3. TCRdb recomputed calls from the multiplex PCR reads with MiXCR, one row per CDR3 protein. The sample gives around 600,000 distinct CDR3 sequences, less than 20% of which show up once; approximately 7.4% is in the top ten. Hyperthyroidism was newly diagnosed in patients aged 18 to 65 (duration under 2 months). PBMCs came from over 8.5 ml fresh peripheral blood.

Sequencing used blood. This TCR was sampled from a woman aged 25 to 45 with Graves' hyperthyroidism. The genes are TRBV5-1 and TRBJ2-3; 9 bases match TRBD1. For the CDR3, the DNA is TGCGCCAGCAGCCACACCGGGACAGGGTCCTATTATACGCAGTATTTT. Its protein is CASSHTGTGSYYTQYF. The entire variable domain, with the rest obtained from reference TRBV5-1 and TRBJ2-3, is as follows: KAGVTQTPRYLIKTRGQQVTLSCSPISGHRSVSWYQQTPGQGLQFLFEYFSETQRNKGNFPGRFSGRQFSNSRSEMNVSTLELGDSALYLCASSHTGTGSYYTQYFGPGTRLTVL.